The 23 T cell receptor beta chains presented below share a single source sample, sequenced in a study of regulatory T cells in long-lasting Graves disease. Libraries of TCR beta came from iRepertoire HTBI primers plus Arm-PCR of CDR3 regions. TCRdb re-called the multiplex PCR reads through MiXCR, storing one row per CDR3 protein. This sample has about 500,000 distinct CDR3 sequences; 16% occur once, and the top ten carry 9% to 15%. The time point: newly diagnosed GD, antithyroid drugs for less than 3 months. Preparation of the TCR library used RNA extracted from PBMCs. The sample also formed part of further work on T cells in Graves' hyperthyroidism and ophthalmopathy.

This specimen consisted of peripheral blood mononuclear cells (PBMCs), obtained at new diagnosis, from a patient treated with antithyroid drugs. The receptor source for this set is a middle-aged man with Graves disease.

The CDR3: CASSLAGGGQEQFF. CDR3 nucleotides: TGTGCCAGCAGTTTAGCGGGAGGAGGTCAGGAGCAGTTCTTC. This sequence joins TRBV12-3 or TRBV12-4 and TRBJ2-1, with D perhaps matching TRBD2 (6 bases). Trimming removed 0 bases from V and 10 bases from J, with 13 bases in between. This CDR3 comprises 14 residues.

Many counts were recorded for this clonotype. The CDR3 DNA reads TGTGCCAGCTCACCAATCGCGGGAGACCACAATGAGCAGTTCTTC. Translation gives CASSPIAGDHNEQFF. This rearrangement joins TRBV18 to TRBJ2-1; 7 bases align to TRBD2. With V trimmed by 2 bases and J by 5 bases, 6 bases remained unmatched. Germline CDR1 and CDR2: KGHSH and LQKENI. This CDR3 has 15 residues.

The chain uses TRBV12-3 or TRBV12-4 and TRBJ2-7, with TRBD1 identical over 9 bases. This CDR3 region has 15 residues. J lost 3 bases, V lost 5 bases, and 8 bases had no gene match. The CDR3 region is CASSPGTGKGYEQYF. The CDR3, as DNA: TGTGCCAGCAGTCCCGGGACAGGGAAGGGCTACGAGCAGTACTTC.

J is TRBJ2-3 and V is TRBV28; D is perhaps TRBD1 or TRBD2 (5 bases each). The CDR3 loop spans 18 amino acids. In germline, CDR1 is MDHEN, CDR2 SYDVKM. Trimming took 6 bases from V and 4 from J, leaving 26 bases between them. Written as DNA, the CDR3 is TGTGCCAGCAGCCAGCAACTTTTCGGGACCGGGGTGGCAGATACGCAGTATTTT. This gives the protein CASSQQLFGTGVADTQYF.

The chain has TRBV27 and TRBJ2-5, with TRBD1 matching over 12 bases. The CDR3 is 17 residues long. Germline values: CDR1 MNHEY, CDR2 SMNVEV (reference sequence). V dropped 3 bases and J dropped 5; count of bases not matched to a gene: 10. The CDR3 protein is CASSFEPGQGAGETQYF. The CDR3 DNA reads as TGTGCCAGCAGTTTTGAGCCGGGACAGGGGGCCGGGGAGACCCAGTACTTC.

About this clonotype: A much larger clone differs by one base, so this may be a read error. The J gene is TRBJ2-1, the V gene TRBV12-3 or TRBV12-4, with 9 bases fitting TRBD2. Trimming removed 3 bases from V and 6 bases from J; junction bases left unmatched: 9. The CDR3 has 16 amino acids. CDR3 in amino acids: CASSFMTTSGCNEQFF. CDR3 DNA: TGTGCCAGCAGTTTTATGACGACTAGCGGTTGCAATGAGCAGTTCTTC.

The chain is built from TRBV6-5 and TRBJ1-6, with D maybe TRBD1 (5 bases). Trimming shortened V by 0 bases and J by 4 bases, and 7 bases separated the two germline ends. CDR1 MNHEY and CDR2 SVGAGI come from the germline V gene. The CDR3 length is 15 residues. The CDR3 nucleotides are TGTGCCAGCAGTTACTCGGGACGGTATAATTCACCCCTCCACTTT. Residues: CASSYSGRYNSPLHF.

This clonotype was detected many times. This chain links TRBV3-1 with TRBJ2-1; 9 bases fit TRBD2. CDR1 is LGHDT and CDR2 is YNNKEL in the germline V gene (reference sequence). The V and J ends lost 0 bases and 4 bases, in that order; junction bases with no gene match: 7. This CDR3 has 17 amino acids. In DNA, the CDR3 is TGTGCCAGCAGCCAAGATTCGGCGGGAGGGGTTTACAATGAGCAGTTCTTC. This sequence encodes CASSQDSAGGVYNEQFF.

This clonotype has only a few counts. The chain has TRBV3-1 and TRBJ2-1, with 10 bases aligning to TRBD2. The CDR3 is made up of 16 amino acids. Trimming at V came to 0 bases and at J to 8 bases, leaving 7 bases not matched to a gene. The germline V gene has CDR1 LGHDT and CDR2 YNNKEL (reference sequence). CDR3 sequence reads: CASSQDSSGRAYEQFF. The DNA of the CDR3 is TGTGCCAGCAGCCAAGATTCCAGCGGGAGGGCGTATGAGCAGTTCTTC.

This clonotype occurred many times. The V and J genes are TRBV6-1 and TRBJ1-5; D call uncertain. Germline loops: CDR1 MNHNS, CDR2 SASEGT. V lost 6 bases and J lost 4, with 16 bases in between. The CDR3 totals 15 residues. The CDR3: CASSPLRVLNQPQHF. The DNA for the CDR3 is TGTGCCAGCAGCCCCCTCCGGGTTCTGAATCAGCCCCAGCATTTT.

The table lists this clonotype with a few counts. The chain uses TRBV28 and TRBJ1-2, with TRBD1 identical over 12 bases. CDR1 and CDR2 from the germline V gene are MDHEN and SYDVKM. Unmatched junction bases numbered 9, after V lost 8 bases and J lost 8 bases. The CDR3 extends over 14 amino acids. In DNA, the CDR3 is TGTGCCAGCGGGGGAACCGGGACAGGGGGCGGCTACACCTTC. Translated: CASGGTGTGGGYTF.

This clonotype was counted ten times or more. The rearrangement joins TRBV28 to TRBJ2-7; TRBD1 matches 7 bases. The V and J ends lost 6 bases and 0 bases, in that order; junction bases with no gene match: 8. Germline V gives CDR1 MDHEN, CDR2 SYDVKM. CDR3 length: 15 amino acids. The CDR3 reads CASRNRGGSSYEQYF. DNA for the CDR3: TGTGCCAGCAGAAACAGGGGCGGAAGCTCCTACGAGCAGTACTTC.

The chain links TRBV10-1 to TRBJ2-1; 7 bases align to TRBD2. The CDR3 runs 14 residues. Germline loops: CDR1 WNHNN, CDR2 SYGVQD (reference sequence). J was trimmed by 9 bases and V by 7 bases; bases with no gene match: 12. CDR3 sequence (DNA): TGCGCCAGCAAAGTCGACCCGAGGGAGGGTGAGCAGTTCTTC. Amino acid sequence: CASKVDPREGEQFF.

The gene calls are TRBV19 and TRBJ2-1; 8 bases are shared with TRBD2. The CDR3 extends over 15 amino acids. J was trimmed by 0 bases and V by 7 bases; bases with no gene match: 5. Germline CDR1 reads LNHDA; CDR2 reads SQIVND (reference sequence). The CDR3 DNA is TGTGCCAGTACCACCAGCGGGAGCTCCTACAATGAGCAGTTCTTC. Residues: CASTTSGSSYNEQFF.

The V gene is TRBV28, the J gene TRBJ1-2, with no clear D. Per germline, CDR1 MDHEN and CDR2 SYDVKM. Trimming shortened V by 1 base and J by 8 bases, and 11 bases separated the two germline ends. The CDR3 runs to 13 residues. CDR3 loop: CASSLYFGSGYTF. The CDR3 nucleotides read TGTGCCAGCAGTTTATATTTCGGGAGCGGCTACACCTTC.

As to this clonotype: Given a much more abundant clone one base away, this may be a read error. The chain has TRBV28 and TRBJ2-7; 10 bases agree with TRBD1. Trimming took 6 bases from V and 2 from J; bases not matched to a gene: 4. Per germline, CDR1 MDHEN and CDR2 SYDVKM. The CDR3 has 14 residues. In nucleotides, the CDR3 is TGTGCCAGCAGGTGGGACAGGGGAGCCTACGAGCAGTACTTC. This gives the protein CASRWDRGAYEQYF.

In its sample, this clonotype was seen many times. The chain has TRBV27 and TRBJ2-7, with D possibly matching TRBD1 (5 bases). The CDR3 is made up of 11 amino acids. V lost 6 bases and J lost 4, with 7 bases in between. Per germline, CDR1 MNHEY and CDR2 SMNVEV (reference sequence). As DNA, the CDR3 is TGTGCCAGCAGGAGACAGTACGAGCAGTACTTC. Its protein product is CASRRQYEQYF.

This clonotype was seen at least ten times. The V and J genes are TRBV2 and TRBJ2-5, with a weak D call TRBD1 (6 bases). Trimming pared 1 base from V and 5 bases from J, leaving 11 bases between. The CDR3 runs 14 residues. In germline, CDR1 is SNHLY, CDR2 FYNNEI. The CDR3 loop is CASSEVGRGETQYF. As DNA, the CDR3 is TGTGCCAGCAGTGAAGTTGGCAGGGGCGAGACCCAGTACTTC. The full variable domain, completed using reference TRBV2 and TRBJ2-5, is EPEVTQTPSHQVTQMGQEVILRCVPISNHLYFYWYRQILGQKVEFLVSFYNNEISEKSEIFDDQFSVERPDGSNFTLKIRSTKLEDSAMYFCASSEVGRGETQYFGPGTRLLVL.

This clonotype was recorded many times. V usage is TRBV11-2 and J usage is TRBJ2-7, with 10 bases identical to TRBD2. Germline-derived CDR1 and CDR2 are SGHAT and FQNNGV. J lost 3 bases, V lost 2 bases, and 10 bases had no gene match. This CDR3 has 17 amino acids. The CDR3 bases are TGTGCCAGCAGCTTAACGTTCACTAGCGGGATCAACTACGAGCAGTACTTC. Translating gives CASSLTFTSGINYEQYF.

The CDR3 loop is CASSFLRSTDTQYF. The CDR3 DNA reads as TGTGCCAGCAGTTTTCTACGTAGCACAGATACGCAGTATTTT. The V call is TRBV12-3 or TRBV12-4, the J call TRBJ2-3; D gene ambiguous. V was shortened by 3 bases and J by 0 bases, with 7 bases between the two germline ends. This CDR3 has 14 amino acids.

Many counts were recorded for this clonotype. The chain has TRBV29-1 and TRBJ2-1; D not certain. This CDR3 contains 13 residues. The germline V and J ends were trimmed by 4 bases and 3 bases, with 10 bases remaining between them. Germline loops: CDR1 SQVTM, CDR2 ANQGSEA. The DNA for the CDR3 is TGCAGCGTTGCAGCATCAGACTACAATGAGCAGTTCTTC. This sequence encodes CSVAASDYNEQFF.

Concerning this clonotype: With only one base between it and a far larger clone, this is likely a read error. The chain is built from TRBV2 and TRBJ2-1; D gene uncertain. V was shortened by 6 bases and J by 10 bases, with 16 bases between the two germline ends. This CDR3 comprises 13 residues. CDR1 is SNHLY and CDR2 is FYNNEI in the germline V gene. CDR3 in DNA: TGTGCCAGCAGGCCGGTCGGACGCAACGAGCAGTTCTTC. Amino acid sequence: CASRPVGRNEQFF.

As to this clonotype: This may arise from a read error, as a much more abundant clone is one base away. The chain has TRBV11-2 and TRBJ2-3, with 8 positions matching TRBD2. This CDR3 spans 14 amino acids. The germline CDR1 and CDR2 sequences are SGHAT and FQNNGV. Trimming at V came to 7 bases and at J to 1 base, leaving 4 bases not matched to a gene. The CDR3 bases are TGTGCCAGCAATCCGACTAGCGGCACAGATACGCAGTATTTT. Translated: CASNPTSGTDTQYF.